This T cell receptor beta chain was found in a study of PD-1 blockade in classical Hodgkin lymphoma. Study information: Intravenous delivery of nivolumab at 3 mg/kg to patients occurred every 2 weeks.

V shed 4 bases, J shed 4 bases, and the junction held 9 bases outside the gene matches. This CDR3 comprises 16 residues. CDR1 is SGDLS and CDR2 is YYNGEE in the germline V gene. All patients experienced relapse after autologous stem cell transplantation, and brentuximab vedotin exposure was variable. The assay was immunoSEQ multiplex PCR, and TCRdb's table has in-frame clones only and misses some. The data contain 90,000 to 100,000 clones, about 91% of them singletons. Remarks on this clone: Its specificity is not known.

General study findings and limits: Partial responders and progressors had significantly lower baseline TCR diversity. Repertoire differences lack defined causes, possibly disease activity or prior therapy. Exclusion removed patients who began nivolumab under 1 year after ASCT.

This receptor was identified in a human donor with classical Hodgkin lymphoma. The V call is TRBV9, the J call TRBJ2-5, with TRBD1 matching 11 bases. The sequenced sample was peripheral blood mononuclear cells (PBMCs), obtained before the second cycle of nivolumab. The CDR3 protein is CASSLGTGGFLETQYF. The CDR3 DNA follows: TGTGCCAGCAGCCTTGGGACAGGGGGTTTCCTAGAGACCCAGTACTTC.